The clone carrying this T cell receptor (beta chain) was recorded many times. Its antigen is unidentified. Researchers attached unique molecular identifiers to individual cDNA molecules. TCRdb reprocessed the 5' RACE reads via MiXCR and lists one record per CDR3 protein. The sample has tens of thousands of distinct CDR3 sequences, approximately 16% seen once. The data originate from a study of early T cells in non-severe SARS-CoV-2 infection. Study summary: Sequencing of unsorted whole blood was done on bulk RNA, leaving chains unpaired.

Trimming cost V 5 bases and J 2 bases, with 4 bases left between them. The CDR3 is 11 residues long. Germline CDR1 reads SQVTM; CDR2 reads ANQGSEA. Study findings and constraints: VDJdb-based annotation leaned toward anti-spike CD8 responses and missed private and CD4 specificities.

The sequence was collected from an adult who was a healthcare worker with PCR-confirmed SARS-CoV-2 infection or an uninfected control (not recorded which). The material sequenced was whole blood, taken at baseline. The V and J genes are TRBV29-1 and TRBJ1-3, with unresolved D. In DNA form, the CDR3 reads TGCAGCGTTCTCACTGGAAACACCATATATTTT. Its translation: CSVLTGNTIYF.